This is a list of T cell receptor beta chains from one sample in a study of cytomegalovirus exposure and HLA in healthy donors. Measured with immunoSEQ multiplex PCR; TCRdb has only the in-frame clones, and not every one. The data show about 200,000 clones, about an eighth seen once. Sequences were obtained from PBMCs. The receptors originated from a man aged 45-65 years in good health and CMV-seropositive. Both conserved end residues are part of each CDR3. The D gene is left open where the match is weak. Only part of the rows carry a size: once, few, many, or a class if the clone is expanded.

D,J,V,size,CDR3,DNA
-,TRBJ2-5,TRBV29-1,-,CSGSRGGGQETQYF,TGCAGCGGTAGCCGGGGAGGAGGCCAAGAGACCCAGTACTTC
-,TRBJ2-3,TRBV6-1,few,CASSEVRASDTQYF,TGTGCCAGCAGTGAAGTCAGGGCGTCAGATACGCAGTATTTT
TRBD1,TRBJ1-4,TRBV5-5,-,CASSSGQLNEKLFF,TGTGCCAGCAGCTCGGGACAGTTAAATGAAAAACTGTTTTTT
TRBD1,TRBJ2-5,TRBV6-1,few,CASSPTGGQETQYF,TGTGCCAGCAGTCCGACAGGGGGCCAAGAGACCCAGTACTTC
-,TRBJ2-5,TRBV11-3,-,CASSLEVLRPQYF,TGTGCCAGCAGCTTAGAGGTCCTGAGGCCCCAGTACTTC
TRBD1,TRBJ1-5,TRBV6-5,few,CASSSEQGARQPQHF,TGTGCCAGCAGTTCCGAACAGGGGGCTAGACAGCCCCAGCATTTT
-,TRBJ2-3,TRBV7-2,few,CASSLAGGRNTDTQYF,TGTGCCAGCAGCTTAGCGGGGGGGCGGAACACAGATACGCAGTATTTT
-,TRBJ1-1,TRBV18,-,CASSPRGGVDTEAFF,TGTGCCAGCTCACCACGCGGGGGCGTGGACACTGAAGCTTTCTTT
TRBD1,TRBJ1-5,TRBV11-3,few,CASSLGTGFGQPQHF,TGTGCCAGCAGCTTAGGGACAGGGTTCGGTCAGCCCCAGCATTTT
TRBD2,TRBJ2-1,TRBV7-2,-,CASSSGRGGSYNEQFF,TGTGCCAGCAGCAGCGGGCGGGGGGGTTCCTACAATGAGCAGTTCTTC
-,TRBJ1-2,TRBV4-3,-,CASSQTGFHYGYTF,TGCGCCAGCAGCCAGACAGGATTCCACTATGGCTACACCTTC
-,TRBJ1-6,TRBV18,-,CASSPQQASYNSPLHF,TGTGCCAGCTCCCCCCAACAGGCCTCCTATAATTCACCCCTCCACTTT
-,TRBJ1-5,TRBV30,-,CAWEDGGNQPQHF,TGTGCCTGGGAGGACGGGGGCAATCAGCCCCAGCATTTT
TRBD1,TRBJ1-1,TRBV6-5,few,CASTRTGMNTEAFF,TGTGCCAGCACCCGGACAGGAATGAACACTGAAGCTTTCTTT
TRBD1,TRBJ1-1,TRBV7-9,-,CASSLSGGHTEAFF,TGTGCCAGCAGCTTATCAGGGGGCCACACTGAAGCTTTCTTT
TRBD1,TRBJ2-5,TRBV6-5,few,CASIGQGRETQYF,TGTGCCAGTATTGGACAGGGGAGGGAGACCCAGTACTTC
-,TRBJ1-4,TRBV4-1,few,CASSPTPFFEKLFF,TGCGCCAGCAGCCCGACACCGTTCTTTGAAAAACTGTTTTTT
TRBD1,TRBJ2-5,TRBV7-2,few,CASSLGGGKETQYF,TGTGCCAGCAGCTTAGGAGGGGGCAAAGAGACCCAGTACTTC
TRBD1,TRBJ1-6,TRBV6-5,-,CASNPGQSNSPLHF,TGTGCCAGCAACCCGGGACAGTCTAATTCACCCCTCCACTTT
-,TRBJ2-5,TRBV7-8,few,CASRPGVGGETQYF,TGTGCCAGCAGGCCAGGGGTGGGCGGGGAGACCCAGTACTTC
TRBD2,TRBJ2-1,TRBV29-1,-,CSVAQGLVVDEQFF,TGCAGCGTGGCCCAGGGACTAGTAGTCGATGAGCAGTTCTTC
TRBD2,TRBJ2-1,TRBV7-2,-,CASSLVRVGGGGQFF,TGTGCCAGCAGCTTAGTCCGAGTCGGCGGGGGAGGGCAGTTCTTC
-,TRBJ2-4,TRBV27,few,CASSRGLGPSENIQYF,TGTGCCAGCAGCCGCGGCCTTGGCCCCTCGGAGAACATTCAGTACTTC
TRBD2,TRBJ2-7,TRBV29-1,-,CSVGAGTSGGHGEQYF,TGCAGCGTTGGGGCAGGGACTAGCGGGGGGCATGGCGAGCAGTACTTC
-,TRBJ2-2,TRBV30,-,CAWSRGLSSTGELFF,TGTGCCTGGAGTAGGGGACTGTCGAGCACCGGGGAGCTGTTTTTT
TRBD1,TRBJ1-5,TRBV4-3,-,CASSQDRGQRQPQHF,TGCGCCAGCAGCCAAGACAGGGGGCAGAGGCAGCCCCAGCATTTT
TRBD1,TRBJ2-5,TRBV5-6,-,CASRNRQGLTEYF,TGTGCCAGCAGAAACCGACAGGGGCTCACCGAGTACTTC
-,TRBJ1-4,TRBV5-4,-,CASSGSGSLNEKLFF,TGTGCCAGCAGCGGGAGCGGTAGCCTTAATGAAAAACTGTTTTTT
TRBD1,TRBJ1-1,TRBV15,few,CATSSGTGPPNTEAFF,TGTGCCACCAGCTCCGGGACAGGGCCCCCGAACACTGAAGCTTTCTTT
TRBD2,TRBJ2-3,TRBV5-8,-,CASSRGLAGASSTDTQYF,TGTGCCAGCAGCCGCGGACTAGCGGGGGCGTCTAGCACAGATACGCAGTATTTT
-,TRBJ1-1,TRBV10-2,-,CASSESGAVAFF,TGCGCCAGCAGTGAGAGCGGGGCGGTGGCTTTCTTT
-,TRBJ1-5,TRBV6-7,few,CASSYHGGCGGNQPQHF,TGTGCCAGCAGTTACCACGGCGGCTGCGGGGGCAATCAGCCCCAGCATTTT
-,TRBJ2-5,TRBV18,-,CASSGNSQETQYF,TGTGCCAGCTCAGGCAACAGCCAAGAGACCCAGTACTTC
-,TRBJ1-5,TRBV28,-,CASTVNSNQPQHF,TGTGCCAGTACGGTTAATAGCAATCAGCCCCAGCATTTT
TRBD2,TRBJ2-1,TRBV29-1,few,CSVDGGGAGNEQFF,TGCAGCGTTGACGGCGGGGGGGCGGGGAATGAGCAGTTCTTC